The clone carrying this T cell receptor (beta chain) occurred many times. This entry belongs to a study of beta chain features in type 1 diabetes. Since all of the isolated RNA was reverse transcribed, expressed TCRB transcripts were what got sequenced. The data were produced by immunoSEQ multiplex PCR, yet TCRdb's version contains in-frame clones alone and is incomplete. The table lists roughly 450,000 clones, approximately 10% of them singletons. Material for sequencing was naive CD4+ T cells from blood. The receptor's source is a woman aged 18-35 years in good health.

The CDR3 coding sequence is TGTGCCAACTCCGGCAGCTCCTACGAGCAGTACTTC. Translating it yields CANSGSSYEQYF. This chain uses TRBV10-3 with TRBJ2-7; D is unclear. V lost 10 bases to trimming and J lost 0 bases, with 10 bases between them. The CDR3 totals 12 residues. The V gene's germline CDR1 is ENHRY and CDR2 SYGVKD.